Sequencing of this T cell receptor (beta chain) was carried out in a study of blood T cell repertoires in COVID-19. Overall study context: COVID-19 samples from acute and convalescent phases originated in the United States, Italy and Spain. T cells, B-cell-depleted T cells, or PBMCs supplied cDNA or gDNA.

CDR3 length: 16 amino acids. Germline loops: CDR1 KGHSH, CDR2 LQKENI. V was pared by 1 base and J by 2 bases, with 2 bases of the junction left unmatched. As processed by the authors: From reference gene primer amplification, estimates of nucleated cell counts were derived. Repertoires were generated with immunoSEQ multiplex PCR, while TCRdb's copy carries only in-frame clones and drops some. That table furnishes V, J and clone size, whereas the DNA furnished D and trimming. The data show tens of thousands of clones, with over 70% seen just once and about 20% held by the top ten. The sequenced material came from peripheral blood. The V call is TRBV18, the J call TRBJ2-2; 9 positions match TRBD1. The clonotype comes from an older man who had recovered from COVID-19. CDR3 amino acids: CASSPQGQGNTGELFF. For the CDR3, the DNA is TGTGCCAGCTCACCACAGGGACAGGGAAACACCGGGGAGCTGTTTTTT.